These 25 T cell receptor beta chains were sequenced from one sample in a study of T cells in Graves' hyperthyroidism and ophthalmopathy. The source material, RNA transcripts, was used to amplify TCR beta CDR3 regions. TCR CDR3 underwent first-round RT-PCR with the HTBI primer set. TCRdb called the multiplex PCR reads again in MiXCR, with one record for every CDR3 protein. The repertoire holds approximately 590,000 distinct CDR3 sequences, more than 15% seen once, with around 6.6% in the top ten. Sequencing used blood. The receptor source for this set is a woman aged 25 to 39 with Graves' hyperthyroidism.

This clonotype was detected many times. J is TRBJ2-6 and V is TRBV11-2; no reliable D call. V dropped 8 bases and J dropped 1 base, with 0 bases sitting between them. The CDR3 length is 11 residues. Germline CDR1 and CDR2: SGHAT and FQNNGV. CDR3 sequence reads: CASSGANVLTF. The CDR3 DNA is TGTGCCAGCTCTGGGGCCAACGTCCTGACTTTC.

The rearrangement links TRBV9 to TRBJ1-6, with 8 bases lining up with TRBD1. The CDR3 has 13 residues. J lost 14 bases, V lost 7 bases, and 11 bases had no gene match. CDR1 is SGDLS, CDR2 YYNGEE, per germline. This CDR3 is CASSPGGPGTLHF. CDR3 in DNA: TGTGCCAGCTCCCCAGGGGGCCCAGGGACCCTCCACTTT.

There are many counts of this clonotype. The V gene is TRBV18, the J gene TRBJ2-7; D remains unclear. Germline CDR1 and CDR2: KGHSH and LQKENI. The CDR3 has 14 residues. Trimming took 0 bases from V and 6 from J, leaving 12 bases between them. The CDR3 DNA follows: TGTGCCAGCTCACCACCGGCAGGTGGAGCCGAGCAGTACTTC. Amino acids: CASSPPAGGAEQYF.

A word on this clonotype: A much larger clone lies one base from this, so it may be a read error. The CDR3 end shows no conserved phenylalanine or tryptophan, and so a read error is likely. The V call is TRBV2, the J call TRBJ2-2; 11 nucleotides agree with TRBD2. The CDR3 is 15 amino acids. Losses at the gene ends were 7 bases for V and 0 bases for J; bases not matched to a gene: 1. Per germline, CDR1 SNHLY and CDR2 FYNNEI. CDR3 protein: CASTTSGANTGELFV. CDR3 sequence (DNA): TGTGCCAGCACGACTAGCGGGGCGAACACCGGGGAGCTGTTTGTT.

A note on this clonotype: Since no conserved phenylalanine or tryptophan closes the CDR3, a read error is the likely cause. The chain combines TRBV16 with TRBJ2-1; no clear D. The V gene lost 2 bases and the J gene lost 4 bases, with 9 bases spanning the gap. This CDR3 is 14 amino acids long. The germline V gene has CDR1 KGHSY and CDR2 FQNENV. This CDR3 is CASSQGGNYNEQFL. The CDR3 nucleotides read TGTGCCAGCAGCCAAGGCGGTAATTACAATGAGCAGTTCCTC.

The rearrangement uses TRBV19 and TRBJ2-5, with D possibly matching TRBD2 (5 bases). The CDR3 is 14 amino acids. V lost 1 base and J lost 5, with 11 bases in between. Germline-derived CDR1 and CDR2 are LNHDA and SQIVND (reference sequence). In DNA form, the CDR3 reads TGTGCCAGTAGTATAGGGTCTAGCTTGGAGACCCAGTACTTC. Its protein product is CASSIGSSLETQYF.

Concerning this clonotype: This may be a read error, as it is one base from a much larger clone. The chain carries TRBV7-9 and TRBJ2-5; 10 bases map to TRBD2. Looked up from germline, CDR1 is SEHNR and CDR2 is FQNEAQ (reference sequence). The CDR3 has 15 residues. The CDR3 DNA reads as TGTGTCAGCCGAGGGGCTAGCGGGAGCCAAGAGACCCAGTACTTC. Protein sequence: CVSRGASGSQETQYF.

This clonotype has a count of ten or more. The V call is TRBV11-2, the J call TRBJ2-1; the D gene is possibly TRBD1 (6 bases). This CDR3 region has 14 residues. V was pared by 6 bases and J by 3 bases, with 12 bases between. The germline gives CDR1 SGHAT, CDR2 FQNNGV. The CDR3 sequence is CASSSQGFYNEQFF. The CDR3, as DNA: TGTGCCAGCAGTTCGCAGGGGTTCTACAATGAGCAGTTCTTC. Full variable domain (remainder filled in from reference TRBV11-2 and TRBJ2-1): EAGVAQSPRYKIIEKRQSVAFWCNPISGHATLYWYQQILGQGPKLLIQFQNNGVVDDSQLPKDRFSAERLKGVDSTLKIQPAKLEDSAVYLCASSSQGFYNEQFFGPGTRLTVL.

This clonotype was counted between two and nine times. The chain combines TRBV4-1 with TRBJ2-7; 8 bases match TRBD1. Losses at the gene ends were 1 base for V and 3 bases for J; bases not matched to a gene: 11. The CDR3 consists of 17 residues. In germline, CDR1 is MGHRA, CDR2 YSYEKL. For the CDR3, the DNA is TGCGCCAGCAGCCAAGCCGCTCTGGGACAGGACTTCTACGAGCAGTACTTC. It codes for CASSQAALGQDFYEQYF.

This clonotype was detected many times. The genes are TRBV18 and TRBJ2-7; D not certain. Germline CDR1 reads KGHSH; CDR2 reads LQKENI. The ends were cut back, 0 bases at V and 4 bases at J, with 7 bases in the middle. CDR3 size: 13 residues. CDR3 in amino acids: CASSPPLTYEQYF. CDR3 coding DNA: TGTGCCAGCTCACCACCCTTGACTTACGAGCAGTACTTC.

This clonotype was picked up many times. This chain links TRBV6-1 with TRBJ2-1; 12 nucleotides match TRBD1. This CDR3 is 16 amino acids long. V shed 5 bases, J shed 8 bases, and the junction held 10 bases outside the gene matches. Looked up from germline, CDR1 is MNHNS and CDR2 is SASEGT. The CDR3 sequence is CASSKLPGQGADEQFF. The CDR3 nucleotides are TGTGCCAGCAGTAAACTACCGGGACAGGGGGCCGATGAGCAGTTCTTC.

Regarding this clonotype: At one end the junction does not follow the germline gene, possibly because of a read error. The chain combines TRBV11-3 with TRBJ1-2; D is unclear. In germline, CDR1 is SGHNT, CDR2 YENEEA. The CDR3 is made up of 16 amino acids. CDR3 sequence (DNA): TGCGCCAGCAGCCAAGATATAGGAACTCCCCCATATGGCTACACCTTC. The encoded protein is CASSQDIGTPPYGYTF.

This clonotype occurred a few times. The genes are TRBV10-3 and TRBJ2-3; 11 bases are shared with TRBD2. There are 17 residues in the CDR3. The trim removed 6 bases at V and 3 bases at J, leaving 11 bases unmatched. Germline V CDR1 and CDR2: ENHRY, SYGVKD. CDR3 sequence reads: CAIRPRLAGNGTDTQYF. The CDR3 DNA reads TGTGCCATCAGGCCGCGACTAGCGGGAAATGGGACAGATACGCAGTATTTT.

This clonotype appeared many times. The rearrangement joins TRBV5-5 to TRBJ1-2; the match to TRBD1 covers 8 bases. With V trimmed by 5 bases and J by 4 bases, 4 bases remained unmatched. Germline V CDR1 and CDR2: SGHKS, YYEKEE (reference sequence). CDR3 length: 13 residues. The CDR3 coding sequence is TGTGCCAGCAGACGGACAGGGACCTATGGCTACACCTTC. Residues: CASRRTGTYGYTF.

In its sample, this clonotype was seen a few times. V usage is TRBV14 and J usage is TRBJ1-1; D is unclear. The CDR3 runs to 15 residues. Trimming left V 0 bases short and J 0 bases short, with 8 bases between. CDR1 is SGHDN, CDR2 FVKESK, per germline. The CDR3 reads CASSQDVGMNTEAFF. CDR3 bases: TGTGCCAGCAGCCAAGATGTCGGGATGAACACTGAAGCTTTCTTT.

This clonotype was counted a few times. This chain links TRBV19 with TRBJ1-5; a possible D gene is TRBD1 (6 bases). The CDR3 totals 14 residues. Germline values: CDR1 LNHDA, CDR2 SQIVND (reference sequence). V was trimmed by 4 bases and J by 7 bases, leaving 14 bases between them. The CDR3 region has the DNA TGTGCCAGTAGTAACCAGGGGCAAGGCCAGCCCCAGCATTTT. Its translation is CASSNQGQGQPQHF.

This clonotype has just a few counts. The V and J genes are TRBV29-1 and TRBJ2-7; 9 bases are shared with TRBD2. CDR3 length equals 14 residues. V dropped 4 bases and J dropped 5; count of bases not matched to a gene: 9. Germline V lookup: CDR1 SQVTM, CDR2 ANQGSEA. DNA of the CDR3: TGCAGCGTTGGGACCACCGGGACTAGCAACGAGCAGTACTTC. Amino acids: CSVGTTGTSNEQYF.

The rearrangement uses TRBV2 and TRBJ1-5; D is undetermined. Trimming left V 2 bases short and J 3 bases short, with 8 bases between. This CDR3 region has 14 residues. Germline V gene sequence: CDR1 SNHLY, CDR2 FYNNEI. The CDR3 region has the DNA TGTGCCAGCAGTGAACAATATAACAATCAGCCCCAGCATTTT. Protein: CASSEQYNNQPQHF. Based on the CDR3 plus reference TRBV2 and TRBJ1-5, the full variable domain is EPEVTQTPSHQVTQMGQEVILRCVPISNHLYFYWYRQILGQKVEFLVSFYNNEISEKSEIFDDQFSVERPDGSNFTLKIRSTKLEDSAMYFCASSEQYNNQPQHFGDGTRLSIL.

At least ten counts were recorded for this clonotype. This chain links TRBV11-2 with TRBJ2-1; 16 bases are shared with TRBD2. With V trimmed by 4 bases and J by 4 bases, 1 base remained unmatched. The V gene's germline CDR1 is SGHAT and CDR2 FQNNGV. The CDR3 consists of 16 residues. As DNA, the CDR3 is TGTGCCAGCAGCTGGGGACTAGCGGGAGGGTACAATGAGCAGTTCTTC. Translated, it gives CASSWGLAGGYNEQFF.

CDR3 DNA: TGTGCCAGTAGTATCCCCCAAGGGAGGGAAAGCACAGATACGCAGTATTTT. Protein: CASSIPQGRESTDTQYF. The gene calls are TRBV19 and TRBJ2-3, with 7 bases that match TRBD2. V dropped 3 bases and J dropped 0; count of bases not matched to a gene: 9. The CDR3 covers 17 residues. Germline CDR1 is LNHDA and CDR2 is SQIVND (reference sequence).

This clonotype was detected ten times or more. V usage is TRBV12-3 or TRBV12-4 and J usage is TRBJ1-5; D gene unclear. The length of the CDR3 is 15 residues. V lost 1 base and J 1 base, leaving 8 bases between the germline ends. CDR3 nucleotides: TGTGCCAGCAGTTTAGAGGGATTGAGCAATCAGCCCCAGCATTTT. Amino acid sequence: CASSLEGLSNQPQHF.

This clonotype was counted many times. This chain connects TRBV20-1 to TRBJ2-3; 10 bases align to TRBD2. The junction had 8 bases not matched to a gene; V was cut back by 3 bases and J by 5 bases. From germline, CDR1 is DFQATT and CDR2 SNEGSKA (reference sequence). The CDR3 totals 15 residues. The CDR3 nucleotides read TGCAGTGCTAGGGGTAGCGGGAGGCCGGGAGATACGCAGTATTTT. Protein product: CSARGSGRPGDTQYF.

As for this clonotype: Since a much larger clone is just one base distant, this may be a read error. Written as DNA, the CDR3 is TGTGCCGGCAGCAAGGACAGGGGATCTACAGATACGCAGTATTTT. Amino acids: CAGSKDRGSTDTQYF. The V gene is TRBV5-6, the J gene TRBJ2-3, with 9 bases that match TRBD1. Looked up from germline, CDR1 is SGHDT and CDR2 is YYEEEE. The CDR3 is 15 residues long. Full variable domain (outside the CDR3, taken from reference TRBV5-6 and TRBJ2-3): DAGVTQSPTHLIKTRGQQVTLRCSPKSGHDTVSWYQQALGQGPQFIFQYYEEEERQRGNFPDRFSGHQFPNYSSELNVNALLLGDSALYLCAGSKDRGSTDTQYFGPGTRLTVL.

The J gene is TRBJ2-1, the V gene TRBV6-4; D may correspond to TRBD1 or TRBD2 (5 bases each). The CDR3 runs to 14 residues. In germline, CDR1 is MRHNA, CDR2 SNTAGT. V dropped 3 bases and J dropped 8 bases, with 14 bases sitting between them. CDR3 amino acids: CASSEGPEGYEQFF. The CDR3 DNA reads TGTGCCAGCAGTGAGGGGCCCGAGGGTTATGAGCAGTTCTTC.

V and J are TRBV5-1 and TRBJ2-2; 10 positions agree with TRBD2. Looked up from germline, CDR1 is SGHRS and CDR2 is YFSETQ. This CDR3 has 19 amino acids. V lost 0 bases, J lost 0 bases, and 8 bases stayed unmatched. The CDR3, as DNA: TGCGCCAGCAGCTTGGGCCTAGCGGGAGACCTGGCGAACACCGGGGAGCTGTTTTTT. It encodes CASSLGLAGDLANTGELFF.